Following are 18 T cell receptor beta chains from one sample sequenced in a study of blood T cell repertoires in COVID-19. This table comes from immunoSEQ multiplex PCR, and its TCRdb copy is limited to in-frame clones, with some not included. The sample gives 180,000 or so clones, approximately 88% of which show up once; about 4% is in the top ten. The sample taken for sequencing was peripheral blood. The source is a woman aged 30 to 39 with acute or convalescent COVID-19.

This clone showed up just once. CDR3 protein: CAGQGATYEQYF. The CDR3 DNA reads TGTGCCGGACAGGGGGCAACCTACGAGCAGTACTTC. This rearrangement joins TRBV2 to TRBJ2-7; 11 bases fit TRBD1. V shed 11 bases, J shed 2 bases, and the junction held 2 bases outside the gene matches. Germline CDR1 SNHLY, CDR2 FYNNEI. The CDR3 runs to 12 residues.

This chain uses TRBV11-3 with TRBJ2-1, with 10 bases fitting TRBD1. This CDR3 comprises 13 residues. CDR1 and CDR2 from the germline V gene are SGHNT and YENEEA. V trimming: 5 bases; J trimming: 9 bases; junction bases outside the gene matches: 4. The CDR3 nucleotides read TGTGCCAGCAGCCGACAGGGGGCGCTTGAGCAGTTCTTC. Encoded protein: CASSRQGALEQFF.

The table lists this clone with a count of one. V and J are TRBV14 and TRBJ1-1; the D gene is possibly TRBD1 (5 bases). This CDR3 has 13 residues. Germline-derived CDR1 and CDR2 are SGHDN and FVKESK. Deletions cut 5 bases from V and 6 bases from J, with 13 bases between. Here the CDR3 reads CASSYHGGSEAFF. As DNA, the CDR3 is TGTGCCAGCAGCTATCACGGGGGATCTGAAGCTTTCTTT.

This clone has a single count. The V and J genes are TRBV6-5 and TRBJ1-2; 9 bases are a match to TRBD1. The length of the CDR3 is 15 residues. Germline V lookup: CDR1 MNHEY, CDR2 SVGAGI. Trimming at V came to 2 bases and at J to 8 bases, leaving 9 bases not matched to a gene. The CDR3 sequence: CASSYPGQGSGGYTF. Written as DNA, the CDR3 is TGTGCCAGCAGTTACCCAGGACAGGGGAGTGGCGGCTACACCTTC.

The gene calls are TRBV7-9 and TRBJ2-7; D possibly corresponds to TRBD1 (6 bases). V lost 5 bases and J 3 bases, leaving 11 bases between the germline ends. Germline CDR1 is SEHNR and CDR2 is FQNEAQ (reference sequence). There are 13 residues in the CDR3. DNA of the CDR3: TGTGCCAGCAGCGGCAAACAGGGCTACGAGCAGTACTTC. Its translation: CASSGKQGYEQYF.

This clone was seen a single time. The V gene is TRBV24-1, the J gene TRBJ1-5, with D perhaps TRBD1 (6 bases). Looked up from germline, CDR1 is KGHDR and CDR2 is SFDVKD. Between the trimmed V and J ends, which lost 4 bases and 9 bases, there was a span of 15 bases. CDR3 size: 14 residues. The CDR3 DNA reads TGTGCCACCAGTGACTGGGACACTCGGTGGCCCCAGCATTTT. Amino acid sequence: CATSDWDTRWPQHF.

The rearrangement joins TRBV7-9 to TRBJ2-7; D is perhaps TRBD1 (5 bases). Trimming pared 0 bases from V and 3 bases from J, leaving 12 bases between. The germline V gene has CDR1 SEHNR and CDR2 FQNEAQ (reference sequence). CDR3 length equals 15 residues. This CDR3 reads CASSLAPRADYEQYF. The CDR3 DNA reads TGTGCCAGCAGCTTAGCCCCCAGGGCGGACTACGAGCAGTACTTC.

The V gene is TRBV3-1 (or the pseudogene TRBV3-2), the J gene TRBJ2-1; 7 bases align to TRBD2. Germline V lookup: CDR1 LGHDT, CDR2 YNNKEL (reference sequence). The CDR3 has 13 amino acids. V gave up 4 bases and J gave up 6 bases; unmatched junction bases: 3. DNA for the CDR3: TGTGCCAGCAGCCGCCGGACTAGCAATGAGCAGTTCTTC. It specifies CASSRRTSNEQFF.

This clone was seen a handful of times. V gene TRBV18 combines with J gene TRBJ2-7, with 7 nucleotides matching TRBD1. Per germline, CDR1 KGHSH and CDR2 LQKENI. Germline trimming cut 4 bases from V and 6 bases from J; bases unmatched to any gene: 6. The CDR3 runs 13 residues. CDR3 DNA: TGTGCCAGCTCACGTGACAGGGACGGCGAGCAGTACTTC. It yields the protein CASSRDRDGEQYF.

On this clone: Distinct nucleotide sequences in the sample also encode this CDR3. This chain connects TRBV7-2 to TRBJ2-7, with D possibly matching TRBD2 (5 bases). Germline CDR1 SGHTA, CDR2 FQGNSA. This CDR3 has 12 amino acids. Between the trimmed V and J ends, which lost 1 base and 6 bases, there was a span of 7 bases. The chain's CDR3 is CASSLGGGEQYF. The CDR3 DNA sequence: TGTGCCAGCAGCTTAGGAGGAGGCGAGCAGTACTTC.

The V and J genes are TRBV14 and TRBJ2-1; D possibly corresponds to TRBD2 (6 bases). Looked up from germline, CDR1 is SGHDN and CDR2 is FVKESK. The CDR3 length is 15 residues. V lost 4 bases and J 5 bases, leaving 15 bases between the germline ends. The DNA for the CDR3 is TGTGCCAGCAGCCCCCGACAGTGGAGGGACAATGAGCAGTTCTTC. Its translation is CASSPRQWRDNEQFF.

This sequence joins TRBV7-9 and TRBJ1-4; D not resolved. The CDR3 has 15 residues. The V gene's germline CDR1 is SEHNR and CDR2 FQNEAQ (reference sequence). The ends were cut back, 4 bases at V and 7 bases at J, with 16 bases in the middle. The CDR3: CASSSGTAAGEKLFF. In DNA, the CDR3 is TGTGCCAGCAGCTCCGGCACGGCGGCTGGTGAAAAACTGTTTTTT.

This chain connects TRBV19 to TRBJ2-6, with D perhaps matching TRBD1 (6 bases). Between the trimmed V and J ends, which lost 5 bases and 4 bases, there was a span of 12 bases. This CDR3 contains 15 residues. The V gene's germline CDR1 is LNHDA and CDR2 SQIVND (reference sequence). CDR3 DNA sequence: TGTGCCAGTAGTGTCAGGGGTATGGGGGCCAACGTCCTGACTTTC. Residues: CASSVRGMGANVLTF.

The rearrangement uses TRBV29-1 and TRBJ2-2, with D tentatively TRBD1 (6 bases). The V end was cut by 7 bases, the J end by 1 base, with 10 bases between. CDR3 length: 13 residues. CDR1 SQVTM and CDR2 ANQGSEA come from the germline V gene. The CDR3 loop reads CSGGQMNTGELFF. As DNA, the CDR3 is TGCAGCGGTGGACAGATGAACACCGGGGAGCTGTTTTTT.

The gene calls are TRBV20-1 and TRBJ2-5; no firm D call. Germline loops: CDR1 DFQATT, CDR2 SNEGSKA (reference sequence). Trimming pared 0 bases from V and 8 bases from J, leaving 7 bases between. This CDR3 spans 11 amino acids. CDR3 bases: TGCAGTGCTAGAGATCTGGCTACCCAGTACTTC. Its translation: CSARDLATQYF.

This sequence joins TRBV3-1 (or the pseudogene TRBV3-2) and TRBJ2-7; the D gene is possibly TRBD1 (6 bases). Germline V lookup: CDR1 LGHDT, CDR2 YNNKEL (reference sequence). The V end was cut by 0 bases, the J end by 2 bases, with 11 bases between. This CDR3 is built from 15 residues. The CDR3 DNA reads as TGTGCCAGCAGCCAAGACGGACAGCCCACCTACGAGCAGTACTTC. Translation gives CASSQDGQPTYEQYF.

J is TRBJ1-2 and V is TRBV5-1; D is unclear. Germline V CDR1 and CDR2: SGHRS, YFSETQ. The V gene lost 0 bases and the J gene lost 6 bases, with 6 bases spanning the gap. The length of the CDR3 is 12 residues. CDR3 sequence: CASSLGANGYTF. The CDR3 DNA reads as TGCGCCAGCAGCTTGGGGGCCAATGGCTACACCTTC.

This chain joins TRBV28 and TRBJ2-2; 12 nucleotides align to TRBD2. Germline V gives CDR1 MDHEN, CDR2 SYDVKM. V shed 5 bases and J 4 bases; nucleotides not matched to a gene: 2. The CDR3 is 15 residues long. CDR3 region: CASSRLAGATGELFF. CDR3 bases: TGTGCCAGCAGTCGACTAGCGGGAGCCACCGGGGAGCTGTTTTTT.